These T cell receptor beta chains were read from a single sample in a study of blood T cells in healthy people across ages. MiXCR, applied by TCRdb to the 5' RACE reads, yields one record per CDR3 protein. The sample lists hundreds of thousands of distinct CDR3 sequences, 45% to 60% occurring once. Sequencing used blood. These TCRs come from a man aged 55 to 70 in good health. Each CDR3 is given with its conserved first and last residue. D genes are given only for firm matches. Rows give clone size only sometimes, using once, few, many, or a class for an expanded clone.

J gene	D gene	V gene	clone size	CDR3 DNA	CDR3 protein
TRBJ2-5	-	TRBV27	-	TGTGCCCTCCCCCAACGCAGCAATGAGCAGTACTTC	CALPQRSNEQYF
TRBJ2-7	TRBD1	TRBV20-1	-	TGCAGTGCTAGGACAGGGGACGTCTACGAGCAGTACTTC	CSARTGDVYEQYF
TRBJ2-5	-	TRBV5-6	few	TGTGCCAGCAGCTTGATTTCTACAGGAGGCCAAGAGACCCAGTACTTC	CASSLISTGGQETQYF
TRBJ2-1	TRBD2	TRBV6-2/TRBV6-3	-	TGCGCCAGCCTAGCGGGAAATTCGAATGAGCAATTCTTC	CASLAGNSNEQFF
TRBJ1-2	-	TRBV30	-	TGTGCCTGGAGTAGTAACAGTAAGGGGCATGGCTACACCTTC	CAWSSNSKGHGYTF
TRBJ2-3	-	TRBV5-5	few	TGTGCCAGCAGCTTCTCCAAAACAGATACGCAGTATTTT	CASSFSKTDTQYF
TRBJ2-3	-	TRBV5-1	-	TGCGCCAGCAGCCCAGCGACAGGCTCTAGCACAGATACGCAGTATTTT	CASSPATGSSTDTQYF
TRBJ2-3	-	TRBV6-5	-	TGTGCCAGCAGTGACTCAGTGTCCTCCGGCACAGATACGCAGTATTTT	CASSDSVSSGTDTQYF
TRBJ2-1	-	TRBV28	-	TGTGCCAGCAGTTTGCTAGCCTTCCGGAATGAGCAGTTCTTC	CASSLLAFRNEQFF
TRBJ2-3	-	TRBV20-1	few	TGCAGTGCTGCCCCCCTTTCGTTTGGAGATACGCAGTATTTT	CSAAPLSFGDTQYF
TRBJ2-7	-	TRBV28	once	TGTGCCAGCAGTTTAGTAGTGGGAGGACTATACGAGCAGTACTTC	CASSLVVGGLYEQYF
TRBJ1-6	-	TRBV25-1	once	TGTGCCACCTCCCAGACATCGACGGTCGGATCACCCCTCCACTTT	CATSQTSTVGSPLHF
TRBJ2-3	-	TRBV7-9	-	TGTGCCAGCAGCTTAGACAGACGCTTCACAGATACGCAGTATTTT	CASSLDRRFTDTQYF
TRBJ2-3	-	TRBV7-2	-	TGTGCCAGCAGCTCCGGGCTTCCAAGCACAGATACGCAGTATTTT	CASSSGLPSTDTQYF
TRBJ2-4	-	TRBV7-2	few	TGTGCCAGCAGCACCTTAGACATTCAGTACTTC	CASSTLDIQYF
TRBJ2-7	TRBD1	TRBV28	-	TGTGCCAGCAGTTTCTTACAGGGGGCTAACGAGCAGTACTTC	CASSFLQGANEQYF
TRBJ2-1	TRBD2	TRBV3-1	-	TGTGCCAGCAGCCAAGATCTCTTGAGACTAGCGGGGGGAAATGAGCAGTTCTTC	CASSQDLLRLAGGNEQFF
TRBJ2-5	-	TRBV12-3/TRBV12-4	-	TGTGCCAGCAGTTTCGGGCTAGCTGGCAATGAGCAGTACTTC	CASSFGLAGNEQYF
TRBJ2-7	TRBD2	TRBV15	few	TGTGCCACCAGCAGAGAGGGGAGGGACTCCGAGCAGTACTTC	CATSREGRDSEQYF
TRBJ2-3	TRBD1	TRBV11-2	few	TGTGCCAGCAGCCCCGGGACAGCCACAGATACGCAGTATTTT	CASSPGTATDTQYF
TRBJ2-3	TRBD2	TRBV7-8	-	TGTGCCAGCAGCTTATCGGGACTAGCGGTTTCAGATACGCAGTATTTT	CASSLSGLAVSDTQYF
TRBJ2-7	-	TRBV10-1	-	TGCGCCAGCCAACGGGGTCATTACGAGCAGTACTTC	CASQRGHYEQYF
TRBJ2-5	-	TRBV4-3	-	TGCGCCAGCAGCCAAGATCGGGGCCAGGGGCCTGCCAATGAGCAGTACTTC	CASSQDRGQGPANEQYF
TRBJ2-5	-	TRBV4-2	medium-sized	TGTGCCAGCAGCCAAGGAGGAGGAGAGACCCAGTACTTC	CASSQGGGETQYF
TRBJ2-5	-	TRBV29-1	few	TGCAGCGTTGACGCGACAGCGTCGGCAGAGACCCAGTACTTC	CSVDATASAETQYF
TRBJ2-7	TRBD2	TRBV20-1	many	TGCAGTGCTAGGGGGACTAGCGGGACTTTAAGGGGCGAGCAGTACTTC	CSARGTSGTLRGEQYF
TRBJ2-1	-	TRBV12-3/TRBV12-4	-	TGTGCCAGCAGTTTGAGACTGTACAATGAGCAGTTCTTC	CASSLRLYNEQFF
TRBJ1-2	-	TRBV20-1	-	TGCAGTGCTCAAAAACGGCGGGGCGACTATGGCTACACCTTC	CSAQKRRGDYGYTF
TRBJ2-7	-	TRBV7-8	few	TGTGCCAGCAGCTTAGCTCGGTTCTTTGCGAGACAGGAGTCCTACGAGCAGTACTTC	CASSLARFFARQESYEQYF
TRBJ1-2	TRBD1	TRBV4-3	-	TGCGCCAGCAGCCGGGGACAGGGGGTTGGCTACACCTTC	CASSRGQGVGYTF
TRBJ2-3	-	TRBV18	-	TGTGCCAGCTCACCTAGCAGCCAGGATACGCAGTATTTT	CASSPSSQDTQYF
TRBJ1-1	-	TRBV10-1	few	TGCGCCAGCAGACGGGACACCGCGGATACTGAAGCTTTCTTT	CASRRDTADTEAFF
TRBJ1-2	TRBD1	TRBV6-1	-	TGTGCCAGCAGTGTTAGACAGGGTTTCGGCTATGGCTACACCTTC	CASSVRQGFGYGYTF
TRBJ2-3	TRBD2	TRBV30	-	TGTGCCTGGACGTCTAGCGGGAGAGGTACGCAGTATTTT	CAWTSSGRGTQYF
TRBJ1-5	TRBD1	TRBV15	-	TGTGCCACCAGCAGCGACGGACAGGCCAGTCAGCCCCAGCATTTT	CATSSDGQASQPQHF